The T cell receptor (beta chain) described here comes from a study of graft-versus-host responses after intestinal transplantation. For the study at large: Transplants were multivisceral, liver-intestinal, or isolated intestinal.

With regard to this clone: The antigen is unknown.

Assay: immunoSEQ multiplex PCR; the TCRdb copy retains only in-frame clones and omits some. The top ten clones hold around 1.1% of a sample with about 90,000 clones, approximately 92% of them seen once. The CDR3 consists of 11 residues. In germline, CDR1 is SGHRS, CDR2 YFSETQ. Trimming pared 0 bases from V and 15 bases from J, leaving 10 bases between. The sequence was collected from a human donor who was the organ donor for an intestinal transplant. The chain recombines TRBV5-1 with TRBJ2-1, with D possibly TRBD1 on 5 matching bases. Sequenced material: unstimulated CD8+ T cells sorted from spleen or lymph node cells, taken before transplant. CDR3 region: CASSLEGWRFF. CDR3 in DNA: TGCGCCAGCAGCTTGGAGGGGTGGAGGTTCTTC.